A selection of T cell receptor beta chains follows, all from one sample in a study of CD8+ T cells in alopecia areata. Assay used: immunoSEQ multiplex PCR; TCRdb lists only in-frame clones, some missing. Of roughly 200,000 clones in the sample, over 55% are singletons; the top ten hold over 1.5%. The sequencing here drew on CD4+ T cells sorted from blood, taken at week 0. The receptors come from a human donor with alopecia areata. Both conserved end residues are part of each CDR3. The D gene is left open where the match is weak. The size of a clone is reported for some rows only, either as once, few or many, or as a class for expanded clones.

v_gene	j_gene	len	abundance	d_gene	CDR3aa	CDR3nt
TRBV13	TRBJ2-6	16	NA	NA	CASSQRIGSGANVLTF	TGTGCCAGCAGCCAGAGGATAGGTTCTGGGGCCAACGTCCTGACTTTC
TRBV7-2	TRBJ2-5	17	NA	TRBD2	CASSLRTRTSYQETQYF	TGTGCCAGCAGCTTAAGGACTAGGACTAGCTATCAAGAGACCCAGTACTTC
TRBV29-1	TRBJ2-1	14	few	TRBD2	CSVGLGLQHNEQFF	TGCAGCGTTGGTTTGGGACTACAGCACAATGAGCAGTTCTTC
TRBV30	TRBJ2-5	13	NA	TRBD2	CAWRGLAGETQYF	TGTGCCTGGAGGGGACTAGCGGGGGAGACCCAGTACTTC
TRBV7-3	TRBJ2-2	15	NA	NA	CASSLAPGNGRELFF	TGTGCCAGCAGCTTAGCTCCCGGTAATGGGAGGGAGCTGTTTTTT
TRBV30	TRBJ1-2	13	few	NA	CAWRSAGVGGYTF	TGTGCCTGGAGATCGGCAGGCGTTGGGGGCTACACCTTC
TRBV19	TRBJ2-7	16	NA	TRBD1	CASSAEQGALTYEQYF	TGTGCCAGTAGTGCGGAACAGGGGGCTCTCACCTACGAGCAGTACTTC
TRBV7-2	TRBJ2-7	13	medium-sized	TRBD2	CASSLVAGYEQYF	TGTGCCAGCAGCTTAGTAGCGGGGTACGAGCAGTACTTC
TRBV4-2	TRBJ2-7	13	NA	NA	CASSQETDYEQYF	TGTGCCAGCAGCCAAGAGACAGACTACGAGCAGTACTTC
TRBV30	TRBJ2-5	14	NA	TRBD2	CAWRPSGGLGTQYF	TGTGCCTGGAGACCTAGCGGGGGTCTCGGGACCCAGTACTTC
TRBV30	TRBJ1-2	13	NA	NA	CAWKDRLNYGYTF	TGTGCCTGGAAGGACAGACTTAACTATGGCTACACCTTC
TRBV19	TRBJ1-2	13	NA	TRBD1	CASSPGQGYGYTF	TGTGCCAGTAGCCCGGGACAGGGCTATGGCTACACCTTC
TRBV30	TRBJ2-3	15	NA	NA	CAWSVMTRRTDTQYF	TGTGCCTGGAGTGTTATGACTAGACGAACAGATACGCAGTATTTT
TRBV30	TRBJ1-1	14	NA	NA	CAWIRGHTNTEAFF	TGTGCCTGGATCAGAGGACACACGAACACTGAAGCTTTCTTT
TRBV9	TRBJ1-1	14	few	NA	CASNGAGVNTEAFF	TGTGCCAGCAATGGAGCGGGGGTGAACACTGAAGCTTTCTTT
TRBV29-1	TRBJ2-2	13	NA	NA	CSVGGANTGELFF	TGCAGCGTTGGAGGGGCGAACACCGGGGAGCTGTTTTTT
TRBV7-2	TRBJ1-1	16	NA	TRBD1	CASSPLSGTVNTEAFF	TGTGCCAGCAGCCCACTCTCCGGGACAGTCAACACTGAAGCTTTCTTT
TRBV6-6	TRBJ2-2	16	NA	NA	CASSDLGGPNTGELFF	TGTGCCAGCAGCGATCTCGGGGGACCGAACACCGGGGAGCTGTTTTTT
TRBV27	TRBJ1-5	16	NA	NA	CASGPGIGASNQPQHF	TGTGCCAGCGGGCCGGGGATTGGGGCCAGCAATCAGCCCCAGCATTTT
TRBV30	TRBJ2-1	13	NA	TRBD2	CAWSLLAGGLRFF	TGTGCCTGGAGCTTACTAGCGGGGGGACTTCGGTTCTTC
TRBV2	TRBJ2-5	15	few	TRBD2	CASTELAGGQETQYF	TGTGCCAGCACCGAACTAGCGGGGGGCCAAGAGACCCAGTACTTC
TRBV29-1	TRBJ1-1	13	few	NA	CSVGPDLNTEAFF	TGCAGCGTTGGGCCAGACCTGAACACTGAAGCTTTCTTT
TRBV10-3	TRBJ2-5	14	once	NA	CAISDPVREETQYF	TGTGCCATCAGTGATCCAGTCCGGGAGGAGACCCAGTACTTC
TRBV27	TRBJ2-5	11	once	NA	CASSSGETQYF	TGTGCCAGCAGTTCCGGTGAGACCCAGTACTTC
TRBV9	TRBJ2-2	13	few	NA	CASSVEITGELFF	TGTGCCAGCAGCGTAGAAATAACCGGGGAGCTGTTTTTT
TRBV7-3	TRBJ2-1	16	few	NA	CASSSLSGMSYNEQFF	TGTGCCAGCAGCTCTCTTAGCGGAATGTCCTACAATGAGCAGTTCTTC
TRBV29-1	TRBJ2-1	11	NA	NA	CSVEDQNEQFF	TGCAGCGTTGAAGATCAAAATGAGCAGTTCTTC
TRBV7-8	TRBJ2-5	14	few	NA	CASSSRGAGETQYF	TGTGCCAGCAGCTCAAGGGGGGCGGGGGAGACCCAGTACTTC
TRBV29-1	TRBJ2-7	13	NA	TRBD1	CSVEEGSGQEQYF	TGCAGCGTTGAAGAAGGGTCGGGACAGGAGCAGTACTTC
TRBV29-1	TRBJ2-3	13	NA	TRBD1	CSVIRQGGDTQYF	TGCAGCGTTATCCGACAGGGCGGAGATACGCAGTATTTT
TRBV29-1	TRBJ2-3	13	few	TRBD1	CSVRGQTTDTQYF	TGCAGCGTTCGGGGACAGACCACAGATACGCAGTATTTT
TRBV29-1	TRBJ1-5	16	NA	NA	CSVVVGGSNSNQPQHF	TGCAGCGTTGTAGTGGGGGGCTCGAATAGCAATCAGCCCCAGCATTTT
TRBV29-1	TRBJ2-2	14	NA	TRBD1	CSVGRQGVSGELFF	TGCAGCGTCGGTAGACAGGGTGTGTCCGGGGAGCTGTTTTTT
TRBV6-1	TRBJ1-5	14	NA	NA	CASSRQNSNQPQHF	TGTGCCAGCAGTAGACAGAATAGCAATCAGCCCCAGCATTTT
TRBV29-1	TRBJ2-3	13	NA	TRBD2	CSVVAGITDTQYF	TGCAGCGTTGTAGCGGGAATAACAGATACGCAGTATTTT
TRBV2	TRBJ1-2	17	once	TRBD1	CASSDLARRDRNYGYTF	TGTGCCAGCAGTGACTTGGCTCGAAGGGACAGAAACTATGGCTACACCTTC
TRBV7-2	TRBJ2-3	13	NA	NA	CASSLAFTDTQYF	TGTGCCAGCAGCTTAGCCTTCACAGATACGCAGTATTTT
TRBV30	TRBJ2-2	12	once	NA	CAWSIGTGELFF	TGTGCCTGGAGTATTGGCACCGGGGAGCTGTTTTTT
TRBV19	TRBJ2-6	17	NA	TRBD1	CASSPGTALLGANVLTF	TGTGCCAGTAGTCCTGGGACAGCCCTCCTTGGGGCCAACGTCCTGACTTTC
TRBV29-1	TRBJ1-2	14	few	NA	CSVHPGLANYGYTF	TGCAGCGTCCACCCGGGCTTGGCTAACTATGGCTACACCTTC
TRBV30	TRBJ1-1	12	NA	NA	CAWLSTDTEAFF	TGTGCCTGGTTGTCGACAGACACTGAAGCTTTCTTT
TRBV18	TRBJ2-6	18	NA	TRBD1	CASSRSDRVFSGANVLTF	TGTGCCAGCTCACGTTCGGACAGGGTTTTCTCTGGGGCCAACGTCCTGACTTTC
TRBV30	TRBJ2-7	12	NA	NA	CAWSGGPIEQYF	TGTGCCTGGAGCGGTGGTCCTATCGAGCAGTACTTC
TRBV29-1	TRBJ2-7	14	NA	NA	CSGSRGAGSYEQYF	TGCAGCGGCAGCAGGGGGGCCGGATCCTACGAGCAGTACTTC
TRBV29-1	TRBJ1-1	11	few	NA	CSVVRTAQAFF	TGCAGCGTTGTAAGGACAGCCCAAGCTTTCTTT
TRBV18	TRBJ2-5	13	NA	NA	CASSPILQETQYF	TGTGCCAGCTCACCAATCCTACAAGAGACCCAGTACTTC
TRBV29-1	TRBJ1-1	15	few	NA	CSVETRQSSNTEAFF	TGCAGCGTTGAAACTAGACAGTCATCAAATACTGAAGCTTTCTTT
TRBV30	TRBJ2-1	15	NA	NA	CAWSGDGSSYNEQFF	TGTGCCTGGAGTGGGGACGGGAGCTCCTACAATGAGCAGTTCTTC
TRBV25-1	TRBJ2-1	15	NA	TRBD1	CASSGATGGNNEQFF	TGTGCCAGCAGTGGTGCGACAGGGGGGAACAATGAGCAGTTCTTC
TRBV20-1	TRBJ2-1	11	NA	NA	CSAPFMGEQFF	TGCAGTGCCCCCTTCATGGGTGAGCAGTTCTTC
TRBV25-1	TRBJ1-6	16	NA	NA	CASSPTKGSYNSPLHF	TGTGCCAGCAGTCCTACCAAGGGTTCCTATAATTCACCCCTCCACTTT
TRBV7-2	TRBJ1-5	13	NA	NA	CASSQNPGQPQHF	TGTGCCAGCAGCCAGAATCCGGGGCAGCCCCAGCATTTT
TRBV2	TRBJ2-5	15	NA	NA	CASTLGPALQETQYF	TGTGCCAGCACCCTAGGTCCAGCTTTACAAGAGACCCAGTACTTC
TRBV30	TRBJ1-2	17	NA	NA	CAWSDLTPGRNNYGYTF	TGTGCCTGGAGTGACCTTACCCCGGGCAGAAATAACTATGGCTACACCTTC